This T cell receptor beta chain was retrieved from a study of blood T cells in healthy people across ages. Combining a sample-barcoded 5' primer with a J-beta primer mix, a second PCR ran for roughly 6 to 11 cycles. TCRdb reanalysed the 5' RACE reads using MiXCR and keeps one entry per CDR3 protein. The data hold about a million distinct CDR3 sequences, with roughly 51% observed a single time. This clonotype was counted a few times. This CDR3 is built from 14 residues. CDR1 SGHTA and CDR2 FQGNSA come from the germline V gene. The V end lost 5 bases, the J end lost 6 bases, and 16 bases lay between the germline ends.

The sequence was obtained from a woman aged 60 to 75 in good health. The gene calls are TRBV7-2 and TRBJ2-5, with D maybe TRBD1 (5 bases). Sequenced input: blood. CDR3 amino acids: CASSMMTVKKTQYF. CDR3 DNA sequence: TGTGCCAGCAGCATGATGACAGTGAAGAAGACCCAGTACTTC.